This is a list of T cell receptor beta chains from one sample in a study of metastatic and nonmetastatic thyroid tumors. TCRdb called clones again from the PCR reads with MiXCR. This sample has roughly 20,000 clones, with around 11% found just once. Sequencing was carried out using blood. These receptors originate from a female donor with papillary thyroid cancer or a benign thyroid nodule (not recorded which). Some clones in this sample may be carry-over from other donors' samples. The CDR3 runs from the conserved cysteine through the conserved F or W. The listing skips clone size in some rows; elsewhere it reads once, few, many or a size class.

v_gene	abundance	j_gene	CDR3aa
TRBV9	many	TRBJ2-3	CASSVALAGGPDTQYF
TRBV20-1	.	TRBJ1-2	CSAGGMGGYTF
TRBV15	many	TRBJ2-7	CATSREEPGTYYEQYF
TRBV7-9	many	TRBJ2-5	CASREGYQETQYF
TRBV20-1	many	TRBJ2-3	CSARGGQVLDTQYF
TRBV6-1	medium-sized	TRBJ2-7	CASKVTPGQGGYEQYF
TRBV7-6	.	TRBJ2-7	CASSLGGQGRTYEQYF
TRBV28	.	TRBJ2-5	CAGRNRDQEAQYF
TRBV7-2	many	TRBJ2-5	CASSFELQETQYF
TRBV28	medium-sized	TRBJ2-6	CASSKRGGLGANVLTF
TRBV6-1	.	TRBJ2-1	CASSRDSPAYNEQFF
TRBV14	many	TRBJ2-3	CASSQDATGPWTDTQYF
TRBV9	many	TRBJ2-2	CASSVEAGGTVLSSGELFF
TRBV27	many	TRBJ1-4	CASSLSSSGAPGGKLFF
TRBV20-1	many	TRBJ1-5	CSARSGTGGNQPQHF
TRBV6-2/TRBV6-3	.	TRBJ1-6	CASSYSRSSYNSPLHF
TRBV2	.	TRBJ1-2	CANNAQGPGYGYTF
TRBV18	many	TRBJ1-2	CASSPLGQGVKDYDGYTF
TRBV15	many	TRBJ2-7	CATSRDRGTTPYEQYF
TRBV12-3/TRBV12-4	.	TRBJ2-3	CASSAFLAVDDDTQYF
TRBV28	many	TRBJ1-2	CASLRAGFENYGYTF
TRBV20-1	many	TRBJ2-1	CSARQGGNEQFF
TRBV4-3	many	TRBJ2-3	CASSQFATSNGDTQYF
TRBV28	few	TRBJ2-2	CASSPGCHRDTNTGELFF
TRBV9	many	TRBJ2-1	CASSPTWGTSGAYNEQFF
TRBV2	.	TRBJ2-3	CASSVGTSSTDTQYF
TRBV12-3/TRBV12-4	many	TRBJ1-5	CASSLYTSPQHF
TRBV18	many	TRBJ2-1	CASSQGASDEQFF
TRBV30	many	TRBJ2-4	CAWRPGGLAKNIQYF
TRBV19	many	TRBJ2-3	CASSITLTDTQYF
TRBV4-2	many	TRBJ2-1	CASSQDMAWPSYNEQFF
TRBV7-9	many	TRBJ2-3	CASSLDAATDTQYF
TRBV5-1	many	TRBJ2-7	CASSLGAGRSYEQYF
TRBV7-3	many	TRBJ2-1	CASSLTMRNEQFF
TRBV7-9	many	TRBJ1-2	CASSLGGDGYTF
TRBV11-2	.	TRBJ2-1	CASSLWTSGRENEQFF
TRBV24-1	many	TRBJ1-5	CATSASDREDQPQHF
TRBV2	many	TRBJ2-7	CASTGQGAYEQYF
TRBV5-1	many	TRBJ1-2	CASSADGSGGYTF
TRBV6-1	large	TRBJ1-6	CASSEVGGISPLHF
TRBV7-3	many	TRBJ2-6	CASSLQPGANVLTF
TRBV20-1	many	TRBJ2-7	CSARVAGVHEQYF
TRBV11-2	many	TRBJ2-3	CASSFGTSGIPRDTQYF